The entry below describes one TCR beta chain. Its antigen is still unknown. PCR amplification relied on 60 Vbeta primers (plus 13 Jbeta primers). The repertoire was sequenced with immunoSEQ multiplex PCR; TCRdb's copy has only in-frame clones and lacks some. Of some 95,000 clones in the sample, 65% to 80% are singletons; the top ten hold about a sixth. This sample is part of a study of cytomegalovirus exposure and HLA in healthy donors. Study conclusions and caveats: It emerged from a later analysis that several of the most significant clusters appeared to be linked to common viral pathogens. Many donors shared some public TCRs, even though most TCR sequences were rare.

V was trimmed by 6 bases and J by 6 bases, leaving 14 bases between them. Germline CDR1 MRHNA, CDR2 SNTAGT. The length of the CDR3 is 14 residues. Material for sequencing was PBMCs. The clonotype was recovered from a young woman in good health and CMV-seropositive. The chain recombines TRBV6-4 with TRBJ2-2, with D possibly being TRBD2 (7 bases). The DNA of the CDR3 is TGTGCCAGCAGGACGGGGGGCGGTGCCGGGGAGCTGTTTTTT. Protein: CASRTGGGAGELFF.